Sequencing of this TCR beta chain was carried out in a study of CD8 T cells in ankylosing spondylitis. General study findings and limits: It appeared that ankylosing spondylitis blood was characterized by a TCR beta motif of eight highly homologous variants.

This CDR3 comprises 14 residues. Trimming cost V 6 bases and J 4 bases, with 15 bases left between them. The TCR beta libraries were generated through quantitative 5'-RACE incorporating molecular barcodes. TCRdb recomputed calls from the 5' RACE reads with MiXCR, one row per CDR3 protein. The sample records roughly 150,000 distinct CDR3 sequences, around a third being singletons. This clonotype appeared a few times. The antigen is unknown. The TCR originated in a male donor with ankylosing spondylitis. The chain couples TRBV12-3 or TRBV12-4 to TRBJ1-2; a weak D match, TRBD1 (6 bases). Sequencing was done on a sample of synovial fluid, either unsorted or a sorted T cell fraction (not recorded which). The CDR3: CASSIQGGSYGYTF. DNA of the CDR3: TGTGCCAGCAGCATACAGGGAGGAAGCTATGGCTACACCTTC.